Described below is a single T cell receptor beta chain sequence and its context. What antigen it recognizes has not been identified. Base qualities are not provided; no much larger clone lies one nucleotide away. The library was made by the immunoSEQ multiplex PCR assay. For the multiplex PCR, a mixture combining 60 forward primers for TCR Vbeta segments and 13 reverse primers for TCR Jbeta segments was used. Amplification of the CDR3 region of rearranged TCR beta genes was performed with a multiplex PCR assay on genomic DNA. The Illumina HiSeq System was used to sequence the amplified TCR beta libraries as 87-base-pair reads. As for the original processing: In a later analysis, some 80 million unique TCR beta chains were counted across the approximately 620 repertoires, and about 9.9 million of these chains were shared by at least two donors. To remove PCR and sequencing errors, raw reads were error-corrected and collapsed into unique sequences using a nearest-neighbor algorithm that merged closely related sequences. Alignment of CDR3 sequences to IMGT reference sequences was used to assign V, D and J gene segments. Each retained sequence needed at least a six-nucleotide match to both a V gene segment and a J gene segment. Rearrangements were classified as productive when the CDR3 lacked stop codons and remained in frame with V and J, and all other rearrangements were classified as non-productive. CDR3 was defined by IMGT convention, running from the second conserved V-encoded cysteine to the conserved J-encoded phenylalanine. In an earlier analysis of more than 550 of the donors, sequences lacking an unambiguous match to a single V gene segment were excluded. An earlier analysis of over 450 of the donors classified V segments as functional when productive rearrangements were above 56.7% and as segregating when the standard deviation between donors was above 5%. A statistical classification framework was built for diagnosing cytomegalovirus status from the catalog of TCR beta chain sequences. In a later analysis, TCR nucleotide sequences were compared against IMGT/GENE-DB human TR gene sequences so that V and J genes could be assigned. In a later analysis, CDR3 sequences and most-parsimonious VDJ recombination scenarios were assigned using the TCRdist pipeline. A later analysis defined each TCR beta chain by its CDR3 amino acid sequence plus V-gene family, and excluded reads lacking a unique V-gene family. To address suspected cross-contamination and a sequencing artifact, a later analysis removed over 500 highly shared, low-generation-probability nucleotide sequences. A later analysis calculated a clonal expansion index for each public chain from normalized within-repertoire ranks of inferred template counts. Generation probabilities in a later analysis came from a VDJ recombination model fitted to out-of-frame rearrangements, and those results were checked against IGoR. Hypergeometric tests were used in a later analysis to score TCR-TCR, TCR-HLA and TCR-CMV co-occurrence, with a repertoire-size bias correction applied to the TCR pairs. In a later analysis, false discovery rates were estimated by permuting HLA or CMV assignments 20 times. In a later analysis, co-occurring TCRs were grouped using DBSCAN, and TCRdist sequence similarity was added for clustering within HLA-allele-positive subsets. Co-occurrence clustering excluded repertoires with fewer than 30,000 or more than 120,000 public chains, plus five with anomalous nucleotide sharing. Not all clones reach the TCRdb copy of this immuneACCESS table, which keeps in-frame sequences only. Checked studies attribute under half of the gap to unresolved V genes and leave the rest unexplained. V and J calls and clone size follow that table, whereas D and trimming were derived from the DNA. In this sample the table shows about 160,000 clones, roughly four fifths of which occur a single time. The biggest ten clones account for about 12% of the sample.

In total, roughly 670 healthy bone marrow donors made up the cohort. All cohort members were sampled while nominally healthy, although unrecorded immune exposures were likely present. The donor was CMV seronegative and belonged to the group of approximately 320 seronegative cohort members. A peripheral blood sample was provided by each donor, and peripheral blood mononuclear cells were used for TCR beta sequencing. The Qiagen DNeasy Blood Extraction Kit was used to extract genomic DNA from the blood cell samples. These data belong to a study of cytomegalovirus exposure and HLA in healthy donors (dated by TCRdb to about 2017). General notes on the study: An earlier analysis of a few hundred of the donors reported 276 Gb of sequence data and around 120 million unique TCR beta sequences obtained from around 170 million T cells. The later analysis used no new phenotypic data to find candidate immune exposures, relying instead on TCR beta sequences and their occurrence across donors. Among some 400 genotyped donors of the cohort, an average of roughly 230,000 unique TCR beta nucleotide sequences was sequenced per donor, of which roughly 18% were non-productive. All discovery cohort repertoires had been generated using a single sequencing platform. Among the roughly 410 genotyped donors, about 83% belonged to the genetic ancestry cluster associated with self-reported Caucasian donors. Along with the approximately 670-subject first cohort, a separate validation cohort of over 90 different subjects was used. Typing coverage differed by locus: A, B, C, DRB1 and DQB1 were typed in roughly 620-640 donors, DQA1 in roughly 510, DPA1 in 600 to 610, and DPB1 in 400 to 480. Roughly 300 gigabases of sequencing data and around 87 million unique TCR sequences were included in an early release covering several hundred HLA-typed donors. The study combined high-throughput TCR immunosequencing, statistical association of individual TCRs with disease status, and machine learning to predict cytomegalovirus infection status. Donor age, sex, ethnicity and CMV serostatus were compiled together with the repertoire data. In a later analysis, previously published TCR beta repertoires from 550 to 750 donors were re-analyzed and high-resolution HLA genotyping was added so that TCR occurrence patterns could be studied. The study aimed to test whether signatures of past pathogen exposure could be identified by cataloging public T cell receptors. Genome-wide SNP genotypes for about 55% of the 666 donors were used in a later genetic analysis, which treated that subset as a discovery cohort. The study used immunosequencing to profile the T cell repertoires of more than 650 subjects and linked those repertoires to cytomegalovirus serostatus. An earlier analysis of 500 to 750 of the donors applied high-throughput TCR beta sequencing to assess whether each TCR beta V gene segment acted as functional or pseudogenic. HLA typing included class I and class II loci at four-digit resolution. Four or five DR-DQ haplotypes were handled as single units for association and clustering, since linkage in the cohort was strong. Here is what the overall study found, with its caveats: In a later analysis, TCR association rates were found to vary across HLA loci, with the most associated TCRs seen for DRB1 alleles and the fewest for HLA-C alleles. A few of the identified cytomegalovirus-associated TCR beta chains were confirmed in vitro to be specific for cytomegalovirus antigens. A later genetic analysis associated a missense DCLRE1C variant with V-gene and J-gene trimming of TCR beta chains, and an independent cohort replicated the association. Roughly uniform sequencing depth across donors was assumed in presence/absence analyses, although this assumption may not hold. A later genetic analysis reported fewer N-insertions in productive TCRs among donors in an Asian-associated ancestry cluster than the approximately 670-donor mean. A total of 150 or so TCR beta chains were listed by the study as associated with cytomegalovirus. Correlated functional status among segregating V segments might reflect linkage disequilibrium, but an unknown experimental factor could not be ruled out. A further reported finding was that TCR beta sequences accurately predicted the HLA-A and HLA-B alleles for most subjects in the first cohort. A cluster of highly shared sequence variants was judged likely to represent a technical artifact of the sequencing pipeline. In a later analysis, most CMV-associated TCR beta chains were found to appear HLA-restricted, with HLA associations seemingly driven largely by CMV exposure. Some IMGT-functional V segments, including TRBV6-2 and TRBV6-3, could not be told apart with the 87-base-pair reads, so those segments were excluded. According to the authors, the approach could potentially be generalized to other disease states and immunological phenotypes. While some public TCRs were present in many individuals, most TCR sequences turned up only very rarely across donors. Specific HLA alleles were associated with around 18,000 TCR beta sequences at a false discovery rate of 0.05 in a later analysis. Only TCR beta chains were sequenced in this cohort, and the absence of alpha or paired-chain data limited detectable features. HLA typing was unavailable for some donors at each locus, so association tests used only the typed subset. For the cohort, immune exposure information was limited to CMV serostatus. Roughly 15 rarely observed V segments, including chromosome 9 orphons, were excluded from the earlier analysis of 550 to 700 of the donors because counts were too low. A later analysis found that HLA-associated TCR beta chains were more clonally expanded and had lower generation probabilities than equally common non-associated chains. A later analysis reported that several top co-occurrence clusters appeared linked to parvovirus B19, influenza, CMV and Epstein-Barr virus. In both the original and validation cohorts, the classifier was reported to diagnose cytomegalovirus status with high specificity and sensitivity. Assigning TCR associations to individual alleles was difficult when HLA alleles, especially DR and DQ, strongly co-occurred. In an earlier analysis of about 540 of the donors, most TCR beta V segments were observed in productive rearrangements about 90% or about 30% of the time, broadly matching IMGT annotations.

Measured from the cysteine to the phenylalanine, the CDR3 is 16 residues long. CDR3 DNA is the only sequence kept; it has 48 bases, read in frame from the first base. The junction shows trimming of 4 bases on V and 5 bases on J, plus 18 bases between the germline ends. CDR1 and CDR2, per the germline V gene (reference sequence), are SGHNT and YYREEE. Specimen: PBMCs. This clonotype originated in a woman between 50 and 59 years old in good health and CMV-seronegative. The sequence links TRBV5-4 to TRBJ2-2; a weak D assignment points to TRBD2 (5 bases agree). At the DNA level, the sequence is TGTGCCAGCAGCCCCCGAGGGCCCGGAAGTACCGGGGAGCTGTTTTTT. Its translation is CASSPRGPGSTGELFF.